This T cell receptor beta chain was observed in a study of T-cell memory formation after mild COVID-19 (TCRdb year 2021). Concerning the study at large: TCR sequence clusters from the two donors were largely donor specific. In a couple of donors, T-cell clones that expanded and contracted after mild COVID-19 were tracked by sequencing TCRalpha and TCRbeta repertoires over time. Two young, previously healthy adult volunteers made up the cohort, one male and one female. The paper as a whole reports these results and caveats: Contracting CD4+ clones appeared mostly in the CM and EM memory subsets, whereas CD8+ clones were enriched in EMRA. Whether the second-wave clones peaking on day 37 were SARS-CoV-2 specific was not confirmed. Some responding clones were found in pre-infection memory, which suggests that pre-existing cross-reactive memory T cells took part in the SARS-CoV-2 response. The study covered only a couple of mild cases, and larger cohorts including severe cases with pre-infection samples were considered necessary. Clones that contracted from day 15 to 85 showed balanced CD4/CD8 phenotypes, whereas a second wave of clones that expanded from day 15 to 37 leaned towards CD4+.

Trimming takes 6 bases off V and 6 bases off J; junction bases not matched to a gene: 15. As encoded in the germline V gene, CDR1 is MNHEY while CDR2 is SVGEGT. The CDR3 contains 19 residues, cysteine and phenylalanine counted. Just the 57-base CDR3 DNA is kept, in frame starting at base 1. On this clonotype itself: Its antigen remains undetermined. Within one base of it there is no much larger clone, and no base qualities were kept.

PBMCs were isolated by Ficoll-Paque density gradient centrifugation. The sample was run on an Illumina NovaSeq 6000. Using 5'RACE with constant-segment primers, TCRalpha and TCRbeta cDNA libraries were constructed, with sample barcodes and unique molecular identifiers added in the process. Trizol reagent was used to extract RNA from every sample. The libraries were amplified in two PCR steps, and the second step added a second sample barcode and Illumina TruSeq adapters. Libraries were sequenced on an Illumina NovaSeq with 2 x 150 bp paired-end reads. In the source study's methods: Demultiplexing of reads and collapsing into UMI-guided consensus sequences were performed with migec v1.2.7. Using mixcr v2.1.11, the UMI consensuses were aligned to TRA and TRB V and J templates and assembled into clonotypes. A clonotype was counted as expanded or contracted only when both edgeR and NoisET called the clonotype significant, with the noise models trained on biological replicates. edgeR calls used a false discovery rate-adjusted p below 0.01 and a log2 fold-change threshold of 1. As an exploratory analysis of dynamics, max-normalized trajectories of the 1000 most abundant clonotypes were examined by PCA with hierarchical clustering. The CD4 or CD8 phenotype of responding clones was assigned using the separately sequenced CD4+ and CD8+ repertoires. TCRdb applied fastp at Q25 and MiXCR to the public reads, then kept only in-frame beta chains. Duplicate CDR3 protein sequences are folded into a single record with the most common DNA and genes. None of the V and J calls come from the authors' own analysis; TCRdb made them. The sample has approximately 210,000 distinct CDR3 sequences on record, about 16% of them singletons. 2.4% of the sample is held by the ten biggest clonotypes.

This TCR came from an adult woman who had mild COVID-19 (a few samples of this study predate the infection). The sample titles of this study are shuffled in the database, so cell type and time point are left out; the donor was told from shared clones. Specimen: PBMCs or a T cell subset sorted from them (not recorded which). The V and J segments used are TRBV6-2 or TRBV6-3 and TRBJ2-1, and 15 junctional nucleotides match TRBD2. The CDR3 protein: CASSSPGLAGGPSANEQFF. The DNA is as follows: TGTGCCAGCAGCTCCCCTGGACTAGCGGGAGGGCCTTCGGCCAATGAGCAGTTCTTC.